Listed here is a single T cell receptor beta chain. The antigen is undetermined. It was with unique molecular identifiers that the TCRbeta library was prepared. TCRdb itself ran the PCR reads through MiXCR, one entry per CDR3 protein. The sample consists of 600,000 or so distinct CDR3 sequences, roughly 23% of them appearing once. The sample originates from a study of T-cell reconstitution after alpha-beta-depleted transplantation in children. Findings and caveats of the study: Most T-cell counts and diversity one year after the transplant came from T cells that were newly produced.

This CDR3 is built from 16 residues. The germline V gene encodes CDR1 MDHEN and CDR2 SYDVKM. The V end was cut by 2 bases, the J end by 2 bases, with 14 bases between. This receptor was taken from a boy less than two years old who had a stem cell transplant for acute myeloid leukemia, so the T cells may come from the graft donor. The chain couples TRBV28 to TRBJ2-3; possibly TRBD2 for D (5 bases). Sequenced material: PBMCs, mostly from graft donor cells, taken 360 days after TCRalphabeta/CD19-depleted stem cell transplant. The CDR3 is CASSLSGSDPTDTQYF. The CDR3 DNA reads as TGTGCCAGCAGTTTAAGCGGTAGTGACCCCACAGATACGCAGTATTTT.